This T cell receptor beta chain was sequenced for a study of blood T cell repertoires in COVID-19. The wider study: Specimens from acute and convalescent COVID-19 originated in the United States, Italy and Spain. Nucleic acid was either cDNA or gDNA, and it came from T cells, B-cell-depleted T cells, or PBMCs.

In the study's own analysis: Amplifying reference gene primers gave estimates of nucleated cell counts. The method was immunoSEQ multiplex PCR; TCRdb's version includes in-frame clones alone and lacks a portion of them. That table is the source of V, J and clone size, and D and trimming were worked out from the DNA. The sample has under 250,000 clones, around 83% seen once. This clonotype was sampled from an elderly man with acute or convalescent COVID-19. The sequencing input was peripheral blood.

DNA for the CDR3: TGCGCCAGCAGCTTGGAGGGGCAAGAGACCCAGTACTTC. It encodes CASSLEGQETQYF. The chain combines TRBV5-1 with TRBJ2-5, with D possibly TRBD1 on 5 matching bases. Germline V gene lookup returns CDR1 SGHRS and CDR2 YFSETQ. The CDR3 spans 13 residues. V was pared by 0 bases and J by 2 bases, with 5 bases between.